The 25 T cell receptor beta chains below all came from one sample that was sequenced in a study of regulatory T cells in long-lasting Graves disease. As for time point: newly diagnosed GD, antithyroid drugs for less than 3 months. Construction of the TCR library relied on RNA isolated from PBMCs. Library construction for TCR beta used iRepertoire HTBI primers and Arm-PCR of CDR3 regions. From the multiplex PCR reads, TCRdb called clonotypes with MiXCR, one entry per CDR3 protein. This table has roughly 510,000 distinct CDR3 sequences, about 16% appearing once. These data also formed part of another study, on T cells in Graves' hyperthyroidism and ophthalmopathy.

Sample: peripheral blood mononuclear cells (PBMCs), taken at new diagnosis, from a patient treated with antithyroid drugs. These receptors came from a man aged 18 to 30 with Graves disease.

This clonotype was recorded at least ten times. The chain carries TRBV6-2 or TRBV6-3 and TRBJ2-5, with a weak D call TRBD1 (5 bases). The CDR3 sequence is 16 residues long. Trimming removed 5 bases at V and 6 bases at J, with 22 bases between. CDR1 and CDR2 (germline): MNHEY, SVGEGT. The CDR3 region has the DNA TGTGCCAGCAGTGAAACCTTGGGGCAGCCCAAGCAGACCCAGTACTTC. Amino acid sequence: CASSETLGQPKQTQYF.

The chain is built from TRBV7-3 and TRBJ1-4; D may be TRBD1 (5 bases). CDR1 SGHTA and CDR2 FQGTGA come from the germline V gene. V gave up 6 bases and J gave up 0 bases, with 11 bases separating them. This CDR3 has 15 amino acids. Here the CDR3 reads CASRPGITTNEKLFF. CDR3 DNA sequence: TGTGCCAGCAGACCAGGGATAACAACTAATGAAAAACTGTTTTTT. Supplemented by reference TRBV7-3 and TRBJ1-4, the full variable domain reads GAGVSQTPSNKVTEKGKYVELRCDPISGHTALYWYRQSLGQGPEFLIYFQGTGAADDSGLPNDRFFAVRPEGSVSTLKIQRTERGDSAVYLCASRPGITTNEKLFFGSGTQLSVL.

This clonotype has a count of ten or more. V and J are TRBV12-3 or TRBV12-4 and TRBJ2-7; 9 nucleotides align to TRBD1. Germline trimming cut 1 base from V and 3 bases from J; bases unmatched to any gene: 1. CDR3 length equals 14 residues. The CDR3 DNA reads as TGTGCCAGCAGTTTAGAGGGACAGGGCTACGAGCAGTACTTC. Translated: CASSLEGQGYEQYF.

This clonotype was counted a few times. The CDR3 region is CASSPGDGPEAFF. CDR3 nucleotides: TGTGCCAGCAGCCCTGGGGATGGTCCTGAAGCTTTCTTT. V gene TRBV2 combines with J gene TRBJ1-1; no definite D call. The CDR3 consists of 13 residues. V was pared by 6 bases and J by 6 bases, with 14 bases between. CDR1 is SNHLY and CDR2 is FYNNEI in the germline V gene.

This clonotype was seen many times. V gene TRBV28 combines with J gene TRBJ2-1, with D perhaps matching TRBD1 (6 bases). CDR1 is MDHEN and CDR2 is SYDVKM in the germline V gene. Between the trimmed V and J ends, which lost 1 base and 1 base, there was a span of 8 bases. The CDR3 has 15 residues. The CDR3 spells CASSLLGTSYNEQFF. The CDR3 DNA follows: TGTGCCAGCAGTTTATTAGGGACATCCTACAATGAGCAGTTCTTC. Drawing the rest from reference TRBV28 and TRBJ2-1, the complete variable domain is DVKVTQSSRYLVKRTGEKVFLECVQDMDHENMFWYRQDPGLGLRLIYFSYDVKMKEKGDIPEGYSVSREKKERFSLILESASTNQTSMYLCASSLLGTSYNEQFFGPGTRLTVL.

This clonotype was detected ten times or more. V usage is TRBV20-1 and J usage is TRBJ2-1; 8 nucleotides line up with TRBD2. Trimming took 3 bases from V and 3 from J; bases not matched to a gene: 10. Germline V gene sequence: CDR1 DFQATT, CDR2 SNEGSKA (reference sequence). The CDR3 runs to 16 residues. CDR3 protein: CSASHEAGVDYNEQFF. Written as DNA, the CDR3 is TGCAGTGCTAGCCACGAAGCGGGAGTAGACTACAATGAGCAGTTCTTC.

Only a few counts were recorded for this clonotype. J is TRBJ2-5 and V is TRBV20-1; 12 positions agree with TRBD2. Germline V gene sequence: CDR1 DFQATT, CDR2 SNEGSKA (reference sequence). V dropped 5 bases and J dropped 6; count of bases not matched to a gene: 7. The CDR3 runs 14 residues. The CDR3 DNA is TGCAGTGCTTGGAGACTAGCGGGAGATCAGACCCAGTACTTC. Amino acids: CSAWRLAGDQTQYF.

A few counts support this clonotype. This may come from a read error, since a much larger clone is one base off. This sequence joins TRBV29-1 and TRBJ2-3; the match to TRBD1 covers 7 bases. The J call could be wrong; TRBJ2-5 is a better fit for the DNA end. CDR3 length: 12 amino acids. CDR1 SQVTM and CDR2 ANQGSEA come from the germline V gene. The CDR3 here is CSANRGSETQYF. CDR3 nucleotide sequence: TGCAGCGCGAACAGGGGTTCCGAGACCCAGTACTTC.

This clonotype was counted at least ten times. As DNA, the CDR3 is TGTGCCAGCAGACATTGGGACAGGGGGCTTAGGACTGAAGCTTTCTTT. Amino acid sequence: CASRHWDRGLRTEAFF. V is TRBV6-1 and J is TRBJ1-1; TRBD1 matches 12 bases. Germline loops: CDR1 MNHNS, CDR2 SASEGT. The CDR3 has 16 residues. V dropped 6 bases and J dropped 5; count of bases not matched to a gene: 10.

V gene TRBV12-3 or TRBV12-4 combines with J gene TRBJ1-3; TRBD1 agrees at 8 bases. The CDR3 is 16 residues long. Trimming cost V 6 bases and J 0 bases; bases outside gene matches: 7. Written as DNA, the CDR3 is TGTGCCAGCAGCCCTCAGGGGGCCCTCTCTGGAAACACCATATATTTT. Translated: CASSPQGALSGNTIYF.

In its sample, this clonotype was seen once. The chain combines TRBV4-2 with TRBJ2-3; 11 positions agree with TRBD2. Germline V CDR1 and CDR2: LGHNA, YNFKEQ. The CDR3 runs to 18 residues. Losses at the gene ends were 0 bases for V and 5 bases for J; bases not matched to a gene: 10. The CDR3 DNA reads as TGTGCCAGCAGCCAAGATGGGACACTAGCGGGAGTTGGAGATACGCAGTATTTT. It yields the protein CASSQDGTLAGVGDTQYF.

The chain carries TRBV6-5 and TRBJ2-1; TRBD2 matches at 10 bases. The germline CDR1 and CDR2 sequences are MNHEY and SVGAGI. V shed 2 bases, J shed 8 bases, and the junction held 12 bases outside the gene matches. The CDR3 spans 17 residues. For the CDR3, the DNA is TGTGCCAGCAGTTACCCGACTAGCGGGTCCCCGAGGGATGAGCAGTTCTTC. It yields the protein CASSYPTSGSPRDEQFF.

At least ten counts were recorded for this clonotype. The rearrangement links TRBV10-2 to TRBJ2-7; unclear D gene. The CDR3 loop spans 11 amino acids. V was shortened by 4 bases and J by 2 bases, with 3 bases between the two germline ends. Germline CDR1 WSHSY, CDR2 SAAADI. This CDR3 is CASSAAYEQYF. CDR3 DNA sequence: TGCGCCAGCAGTGCGGCCTACGAGCAGTACTTC.

CDR3 loop: CASRGQTNTEAFF. CDR3 in DNA: TGTGCCAGCAGGGGACAGACGAACACTGAAGCTTTCTTT. The chain uses TRBV2 and TRBJ1-1, with 7 bases matching TRBD1. The germline V gene encodes CDR1 SNHLY and CDR2 FYNNEI. V lost 6 bases and J lost 1; bases outside the gene matches: 2. The CDR3 loop spans 13 amino acids.

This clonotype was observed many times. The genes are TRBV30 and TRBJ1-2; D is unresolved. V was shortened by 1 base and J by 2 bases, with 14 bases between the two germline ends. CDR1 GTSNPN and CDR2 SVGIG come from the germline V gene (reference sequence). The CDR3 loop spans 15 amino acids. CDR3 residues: CAWSAPRQVNYGYTF. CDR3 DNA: TGTGCCTGGAGTGCGCCCCGGCAGGTCAACTATGGCTACACCTTC. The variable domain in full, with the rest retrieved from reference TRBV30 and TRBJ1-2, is SQTIHQWPATLVQPVGSPLSLECTVEGTSNPNLYWYRQAAGRGLQLLFYSVGIGQISSEVPQNLSASRPQDRQFILSSKKLLLSDSGFYLCAWSAPRQVNYGYTFGSGTRLTVV.

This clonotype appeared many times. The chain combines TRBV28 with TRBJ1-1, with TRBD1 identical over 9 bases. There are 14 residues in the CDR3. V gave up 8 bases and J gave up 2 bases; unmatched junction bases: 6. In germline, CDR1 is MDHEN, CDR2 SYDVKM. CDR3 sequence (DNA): TGTGCCAGCGCGATACAGGGGGCTAACACTGAAGCTTTCTTT. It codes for CASAIQGANTEAFF.

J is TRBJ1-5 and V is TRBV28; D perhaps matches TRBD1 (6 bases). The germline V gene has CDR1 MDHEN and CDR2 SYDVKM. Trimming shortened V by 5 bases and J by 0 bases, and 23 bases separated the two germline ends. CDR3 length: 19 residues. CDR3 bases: TGTGCCAGCAGTCGTACCGGGGGGCTGGGTACCGGTAGCAATCAGCCCCAGCATTTT. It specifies CASSRTGGLGTGSNQPQHF.

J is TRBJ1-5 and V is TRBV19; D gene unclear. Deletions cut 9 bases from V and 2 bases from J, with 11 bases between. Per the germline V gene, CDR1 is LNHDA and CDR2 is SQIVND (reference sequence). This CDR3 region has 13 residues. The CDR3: CASDGRGNQPQHF. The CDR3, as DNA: TGTGCCAGCGACGGAAGGGGCAATCAGCCCCAGCATTTT.

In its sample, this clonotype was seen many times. The CDR3 DNA is TGTGCCAGCAGCTTGACAGGGGCCGTCGGCGAGCAGTACTTC. This encodes CASSLTGAVGEQYF. The chain joins TRBV7-9 to TRBJ2-7, with 8 bases identical to TRBD1. The length of the CDR3 is 14 residues. Per germline, CDR1 SEHNR and CDR2 FQNEAQ (reference sequence). V dropped 3 bases and J dropped 6; count of bases not matched to a gene: 7. Using reference TRBV7-9 and TRBJ2-7 for the parts outside the CDR3, the full variable domain is DTGVSQNPRHKITKRGQNVTFRCDPISEHNRLYWYRQTLGQGPEFLTYFQNEAQLEKSRLLSDRFSAERPKGSFSTLEIQRTEQGDSAMYLCASSLTGAVGEQYFGPGTRLTVT.

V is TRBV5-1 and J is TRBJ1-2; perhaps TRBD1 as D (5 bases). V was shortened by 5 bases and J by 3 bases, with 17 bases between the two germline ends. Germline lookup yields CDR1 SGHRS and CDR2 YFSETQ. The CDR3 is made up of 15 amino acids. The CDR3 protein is CASSVGPRDDYGYTF. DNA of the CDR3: TGCGCCAGCAGTGTAGGCCCAAGGGACGACTATGGCTACACCTTC.

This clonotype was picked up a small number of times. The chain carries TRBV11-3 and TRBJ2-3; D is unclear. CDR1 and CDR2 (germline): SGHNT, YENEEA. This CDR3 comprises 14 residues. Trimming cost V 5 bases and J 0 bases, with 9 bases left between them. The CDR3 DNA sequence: TGTGCCAGCAGCCGTGGGTGGAGCACAGATACGCAGTATTTT. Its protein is CASSRGWSTDTQYF.

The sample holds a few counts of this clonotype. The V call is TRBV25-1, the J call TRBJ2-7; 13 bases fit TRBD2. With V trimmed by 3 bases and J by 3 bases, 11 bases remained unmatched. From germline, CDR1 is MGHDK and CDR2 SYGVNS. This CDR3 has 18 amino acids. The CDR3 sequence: CASSENPLGLAGFYEQYF. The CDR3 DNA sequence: TGTGCCAGCAGTGAGAATCCTCTGGGACTAGCGGGATTCTACGAGCAGTACTTC.

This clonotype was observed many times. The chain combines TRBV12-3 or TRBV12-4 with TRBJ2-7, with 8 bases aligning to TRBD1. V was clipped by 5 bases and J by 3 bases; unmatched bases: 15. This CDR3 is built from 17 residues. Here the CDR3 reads CASSQTGVLSSNYEQYF. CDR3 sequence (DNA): TGTGCCAGCAGTCAGACAGGGGTCCTCTCTTCGAACTACGAGCAGTACTTC.

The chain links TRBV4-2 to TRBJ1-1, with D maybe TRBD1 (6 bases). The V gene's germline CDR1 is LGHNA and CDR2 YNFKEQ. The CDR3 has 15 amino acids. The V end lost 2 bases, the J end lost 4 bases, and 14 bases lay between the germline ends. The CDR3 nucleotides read TGTGCCAGCAGCCAAACCCGGACAGTTGGCACTGAAGCTTTCTTT. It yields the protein CASSQTRTVGTEAFF.

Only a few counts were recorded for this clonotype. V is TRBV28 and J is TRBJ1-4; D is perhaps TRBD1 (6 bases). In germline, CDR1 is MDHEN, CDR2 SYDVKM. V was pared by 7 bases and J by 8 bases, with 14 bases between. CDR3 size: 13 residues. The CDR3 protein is CASTRGRGEKLFF. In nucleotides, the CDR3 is TGTGCCAGCACGAGGGGGAGAGGAGAAAAACTGTTTTTT.